This TCR beta chain stems from a study of T-cell reconstitution after alpha-beta-depleted transplantation in children. Findings and limits, study-wide: Surviving recipient T cells and intrathymic progenitors accounted for some patients' high TCRbeta diversity at day 60. Reportedly, alpha-beta T cells present about two months post-transplant originated from several hundred expanded clones of graft origin. T-cell numbers and diversity, one year after transplant, stemmed largely from T cells that were newly produced.

Unique molecular identifiers were used to barcode this TCRbeta library. TCRdb independently ran MiXCR on the PCR reads; one entry per CDR3 protein. The table lists roughly 400,000 distinct CDR3 sequences, 43% of them singletons, with under 30% in the top ten. Comment on this clonotype: The antigen is not known.

Sample: PBMCs, taken before TCRalphabeta/CD19-depleted stem cell transplant. The TCR was taken from a girl aged 2 to 9 with aplastic anemia, due to receive a stem cell transplant.

CDR3 nucleotide sequence: TGTGCCAGCAGTGCTAGCGAGCAGTACTTC. This sequence encodes CASSASEQYF. The chain carries TRBV2 and TRBJ2-7, with unresolved D. Trimming took 4 bases from V and 6 from J, leaving 4 bases between them. The CDR3 is 10 residues long. The V gene's germline CDR1 is SNHLY and CDR2 FYNNEI.